This T cell receptor (beta chain) was recovered during a study of PD-1 blockade in classical Hodgkin lymphoma. Each of the patients experienced relapse following autologous stem cell transplantation, and their brentuximab vedotin exposure differed. CDR1 is MDHEN and CDR2 is SYDVKM in the germline V gene. Trimming cost V 5 bases and J 6 bases, with 23 bases left between them. This CDR3 is built from 17 residues. The repertoire was sequenced with immunoSEQ multiplex PCR; TCRdb's copy has only in-frame clones and lacks some. The sample holds fewer than 20,000 clones, over 75% seen once. The sample was peripheral blood mononuclear cells (PBMCs), taken at baseline. The rearrangement links TRBV28 to TRBJ1-5, with D unclear. The sequence was obtained from a human donor with classical Hodgkin lymphoma. The CDR3 region has the DNA TGTGCCAGCAGTCGATTGGTGCGGGGTGGTCGCACTCAGCCCCAGCATTTT. It yields the protein CASSRLVRGGRTQPQHF.